This passage covers 24 T cell receptor beta chains from one sample sequenced in a study of read filtering for tumor transcriptome and immune sequencing (dated by TCRdb to 2018 to 2021). Sequencing relied on an Illumina HiSeq 4000. The Immunoverse kit was used to build TCR libraries from approximately 410 ng RNA, with molecular barcoded adaptors covering alpha/delta and beta/gamma chains. TCRdb ran its own pipeline on the public reads, namely fastp trimming at Q25 and MiXCR clone calling, and kept in-frame beta chains. Entries are consolidated by CDR3 protein sequence, retaining the most common genes and DNA. For this sample there are approximately 61,000 distinct CDR3 sequences; about 19% appear just once. The ten top clones hold more than 12% of the sample. The sequenced material came from a population of CD138-negative cells sorted from bone marrow. The cell subset or site label for this specimen denotes: bone marrow mononuclear cells depleted of CD138+ plasma/myeloma cells by negative magnetic selection. All receptors derive from a donor aged 40 or older with multiple myeloma.

The table lists this clonotype with many counts. The rearrangement links TRBV5-4 to TRBJ1-1, with D perhaps matching TRBD1 (5 bases). The V end lost 7 bases, the J end lost 4 bases, and 17 bases lay between the germline ends. Germline CDR1 SGHNT, CDR2 YYREEE (reference sequence). CDR3 length: 14 amino acids. The CDR3 DNA follows: TGTGCCAGCGAGACCCAGGGTGTTGGCACTGAAGCTTTCTTT. Residues: CASETQGVGTEAFF.

This clonotype has a count of ten or more. This sequence joins TRBV5-1 and TRBJ1-1; TRBD1 matches 7 bases. The CDR3 contains 15 residues. Germline assignment: CDR1 SGHRS and CDR2 YFSETQ. V was pared by 2 bases and J by 0 bases, with 4 bases of the junction left unmatched. The CDR3 DNA reads as TGCGCCAGCAGCTTCCCCGACAGGGTGAACACTGAAGCTTTCTTT. It is translated as CASSFPDRVNTEAFF.

This sequence joins TRBV11-1 and TRBJ1-2; D gene ambiguous. Between the trimmed V and J ends, which lost 5 bases and 4 bases, there was a span of 11 bases. The CDR3 spans 13 residues. Germline V gene sequence: CDR1 SGHAT, CDR2 FQDESV (reference sequence). The DNA for the CDR3 is TGTGCCAGCAGCGCCGCAGCGGGCTATGGCTACACCTTC. This gives the protein CASSAAAGYGYTF.

The chain's CDR3 is CASSATGYEQYF. The CDR3 nucleotides read TGTGCCAGCAGCGCGACAGGTTACGAGCAGTACTTC. This rearrangement joins TRBV11-2 to TRBJ2-7; a weak D match, TRBD1 (6 bases). The CDR3 is 12 residues long. V lost 5 bases, J lost 4 bases, and 9 bases lay in between. Germline assignment: CDR1 SGHAT and CDR2 FQNNGV.

This clonotype was observed many times. This sequence joins TRBV5-1 and TRBJ2-2; D uncertain. Trimming cost V 3 bases and J 5 bases, with 11 bases left between them. Germline V gives CDR1 SGHRS, CDR2 YFSETQ. The CDR3 contains 14 residues. CDR3 region: CASSSEGRTGELFF. The CDR3 DNA follows: TGCGCCAGCAGCTCTGAAGGGCGTACCGGGGAGCTGTTTTTT.

This clonotype showed up many times. The chain links TRBV7-9 to TRBJ1-5, with 10 bases identical to TRBD1. The CDR3 spans 15 residues. V gave up 4 bases and J gave up 9 bases; unmatched junction bases: 9. Germline V gene sequence: CDR1 SEHNR, CDR2 FQNEAQ (reference sequence). CDR3 protein: CASSWGTGAFGPQHF. The CDR3 region has the DNA TGTGCCAGCAGCTGGGGGACAGGGGCCTTCGGGCCCCAGCATTTT.

A remark on this clonotype: The conserved closing phenylalanine or tryptophan is absent in this CDR3, likely reflecting a read error. The CDR3 protein is CASSQTGAQPQHL. CDR3 bases: TGTGCCAGCAGCCAAACAGGTGCCCAGCCCCAGCATTTG. The V gene is TRBV14, the J gene TRBJ1-5; D perhaps matches TRBD1 (5 bases). There are 13 residues in the CDR3. Trimming left V 2 bases short and J 7 bases short, with 9 bases between. Germline values: CDR1 SGHDN, CDR2 FVKESK.

This clonotype was observed at least ten times. The chain recombines TRBV27 with TRBJ1-4; 10 bases align to TRBD1. V shed 1 base, J shed 8 bases, and the junction held 4 bases outside the gene matches. The CDR3 spans 15 residues. Germline lookup yields CDR1 MNHEY and CDR2 SMNVEV (reference sequence). The CDR3 DNA sequence: TGTGCCAGCAGTTTATTGACAGGGGGCGAGGAAAAACTGTTTTTT. It encodes CASSLLTGGEEKLFF. Supplemented by reference TRBV27 and TRBJ1-4, the full variable domain reads EAQVTQNPRYLITVTGKKLTVTCSQNMNHEYMSWYRQDPGLGLRQIYYSMNVEVTDKGDVPEGYKVSRKEKRNFPLILESPSPNQTSLYFCASSLLTGGEEKLFFGSGTQLSVL.

This clonotype was observed many times. The chain has TRBV6-1 and TRBJ2-4, with TRBD2 matching over 7 bases. The CDR3 runs to 12 residues. V lost 6 bases and J lost 5; bases outside the gene matches: 1. In germline, CDR1 is MNHNS, CDR2 SASEGT. As DNA, the CDR3 is TGTGCCAGCAGAGGACTAGAAAACATTCAGTACTTC. It codes for CASRGLENIQYF.

Regarding this clonotype: A much larger clone differs from this one at a single base, so this may be a read error. The chain uses TRBV4-1 and TRBJ1-1; 11 bases are a match to TRBD1. This CDR3 spans 16 amino acids. Germline V CDR1 and CDR2: MGHRA, YSYEKL. CDR3 sequence: CGSSQPLDRGPIQAFF. DNA of the CDR3: TGCGGCAGCAGCCAACCTTTGGACAGGGGGCCCATTCAGGCTTTCTTT.

This clonotype is medium-sized by share. The chain employs TRBV3-1 and TRBJ1-6; 8 positions agree with TRBD1. The CDR3 spans 16 residues. Germline V gene sequence: CDR1 LGHDT, CDR2 YNNKEL (reference sequence). With V trimmed by 5 bases and J by 7 bases, 10 bases remained unmatched. The CDR3 DNA sequence: TGTGCCAGCAGCATAAGCGGGGACAGGACAAATTCACCCCTCCACTTT. Translating gives CASSISGDRTNSPLHF.

The sample holds a few counts of this clonotype. The chain carries TRBV6-2 or TRBV6-3 and TRBJ2-6; tentative D call: TRBD2 (5 bases). CDR3 length: 16 residues. Germline-derived CDR1 and CDR2 are MNHEY and SVGEGT. V dropped 0 bases and J dropped 4 bases, with 10 bases sitting between them. CDR3 amino acids: CASSYSEALGANVLTF. CDR3 nucleotide sequence: TGTGCCAGCAGTTACTCGGAGGCGCTCGGGGCCAACGTCCTGACTTTC.

This clonotype was seen many times. The chain carries TRBV19 and TRBJ2-7; D remains ambiguous. Per the germline V gene, CDR1 is LNHDA and CDR2 is SQIVND (reference sequence). V lost 5 bases and J lost 1, with 15 bases in between. There are 15 residues in the CDR3. The CDR3 sequence is CASSPSQVRSYEQYF. The DNA of the CDR3 is TGTGCCAGTAGTCCGAGCCAGGTTCGTTCCTACGAGCAGTACTTC.

This clonotype appeared many times. The chain uses TRBV20-1 and TRBJ2-1; 9 nucleotides agree with TRBD2. V lost 5 bases to trimming and J lost 0 bases; unmatched junction nucleotides: 5. CDR3 size: 15 residues. Germline values: CDR1 DFQATT, CDR2 SNEGSKA (reference sequence). DNA of the CDR3: TGCAGTGCTGATAGCGGGGGTCGCTCCTACAATGAGCAGTTCTTC. Translation gives CSADSGGRSYNEQFF.

This clonotype was seen many times. The chain has TRBV5-5 and TRBJ2-5, with 8 bases lining up with TRBD2. V trimming: 0 bases; J trimming: 5 bases; junction bases outside the gene matches: 6. There are 15 residues in the CDR3. The germline V gene has CDR1 SGHKS and CDR2 YYEKEE (reference sequence). The CDR3 DNA sequence: TGTGCCAGCAGCTTGGCGGGCGGGGGGTTTGAGACCCAGTACTTC. Its protein is CASSLAGGGFETQYF.

Comment on this clonotype: Compared with germline, one end of the junction differs, possibly owing to a read error. The genes are TRBV6-1 and TRBJ2-7; D uncertain. There are 12 residues in the CDR3. In germline, CDR1 is MNHNS, CDR2 SASEGT. CDR3 in DNA: TGTGCCATCAGTGAAGCGCTTTACGAGCAGTACTTC. Its translation is CAISEALYEQYF.

This clonotype has more than one count but fewer than ten. V is TRBV28 and J is TRBJ2-7; D unclear. Germline CDR1 MDHEN, CDR2 SYDVKM. The germline V and J ends were trimmed by 6 bases and 2 bases, with 11 bases remaining between them. The CDR3 is 13 amino acids. The CDR3 here is CASSLGRPYEQYF. In DNA, the CDR3 is TGTGCCAGCAGCTTGGGCAGACCCTACGAGCAGTACTTC.

This clonotype was seen at least ten times. The chain employs TRBV30 and TRBJ2-7; either TRBD1 or TRBD2 may supply D (5 bases each). This CDR3 comprises 13 residues. The V end lost 4 bases, the J end lost 4 bases, and 14 bases lay between the germline ends. Germline V gene lookup returns CDR1 GTSNPN and CDR2 SVGIG (reference sequence). In DNA, the CDR3 is TGTGCCTGGACCCCGGGACCCACATACGAGCAGTACTTC. Its protein is CAWTPGPTYEQYF. Combining the CDR3 with reference TRBV30 and TRBJ2-7 gives the whole variable domain SQTIHQWPATLVQPVGSPLSLECTVEGTSNPNLYWYRQAAGRGLQLLFYSVGIGQISSEVPQNLSASRPQDRQFILSSKKLLLSDSGFYLCAWTPGPTYEQYFGPGTRLTVT.

In this sample, this clonotype turned up a few times. V usage is TRBV28 and J usage is TRBJ2-3; TRBD1 or TRBD2 may be the D gene (5 bases each). V was clipped by 7 bases and J by 6 bases, with 20 bases between them. Germline CDR1 is MDHEN and CDR2 is SYDVKM. CDR3 length: 15 residues. CDR3 bases: TGTGCCAGCAACCCTCCGGGAAGGGGTGCCGATACGCAGTATTTT. It translates to CASNPPGRGADTQYF.

This clonotype was counted a few times. The chain combines TRBV20-1 with TRBJ2-1; 8 bases agree with TRBD1. The CDR3 spans 13 residues. Germline V gene sequence: CDR1 DFQATT, CDR2 SNEGSKA (reference sequence). The trim removed 6 bases at V and 9 bases at J, leaving 10 bases unmatched. For the CDR3, the DNA is TGCAGTGCGCCCCGGACAGGGCTGAGTGAGCAGTTCTTC. It translates to CSAPRTGLSEQFF.

The CDR3 nucleotides read TGTGCCAGCTCACCACCACGTCCAGATACGCAGTATTTT. It yields the protein CASSPPRPDTQYF. The chain combines TRBV18 with TRBJ2-3, with D uncertain. Germline CDR1 KGHSH, CDR2 LQKENI. The CDR3 is 13 amino acids. V lost 0 bases to trimming and J lost 4 bases, with 5 bases between them.

This clonotype was recorded a few times. A single base separates this from a much larger clone, so it may be a read error. The rearrangement links TRBV20-1 to TRBJ1-1; 7 nucleotides agree with TRBD1. CDR1 and CDR2 (germline): DFQATT, SNEGSKA (reference sequence). J gave up 10 bases and V 7 bases, and 12 bases lay outside the gene matches. The CDR3 has 12 residues. As DNA, the CDR3 is TGCAGTGTTAGTCCCCCCTCAGGGGGAGCTTTCTTT. Translation: CSVSPPSGGAFF.

This clonotype was seen many times. The chain employs TRBV12-3 or TRBV12-4 and TRBJ2-3; 8 positions agree with TRBD2. J was trimmed by 4 bases and V by 6 bases; bases with no gene match: 15. This CDR3 region has 17 residues. CDR3 sequence: CASSPLGRSGVPDTQYF. In DNA form, the CDR3 reads TGTGCCAGCAGCCCACTGGGGCGTAGCGGGGTCCCAGATACGCAGTATTTT.

This clonotype was counted many times. The rearrangement links TRBV19 to TRBJ2-4, with D uncertain. Germline assignment: CDR1 LNHDA and CDR2 SQIVND (reference sequence). This CDR3 is 16 amino acids long. V shed 0 bases and J shed 0 bases, with 9 bases lying between them. The CDR3 bases are TGTGCCAGTAGTATAGAAAATAGAGGAGCCAAAAACATTCAGTACTTC. This codes for CASSIENRGAKNIQYF.